Listed below are T cell receptor beta chains from one sample, sequenced in a study of sequential checkpoint blockade in melanoma. The data were produced by immunoSEQ multiplex PCR, yet TCRdb's version contains in-frame clones alone and is incomplete. The sample has 17,000 or so clones; approximately 70% are singletons. Specimen: CD8+ T cells sorted from blood (inferred from file names), collected from a patient given nivolumab and ipilimumab in sequence. All receptors come from a human donor with melanoma. The CDR3 runs from the conserved cysteine through the conserved F or W. Each record gives: clone size, D gene, V gene, J gene, CDR3 protein, CDR3 DNA. D genes are given only for firm matches. Clone size appears in some rows only: once, few, many, or a class for an expanded clone.

>.|TRBD1|TRBV7-9|TRBJ1-2
CASSLGTGGAGYTF
TGTGCCAGCAGCTTGGGTACAGGGGGCGCCGGCTACACCTTC
>.|.|TRBV4-3|TRBJ2-7
CASSQGRVGYEQYF
TGCGCCAGCAGCCAAGGGCGGGTTGGCTACGAGCAGTACTTC
>.|.|TRBV6-5|TRBJ2-3
CASSYFQGTDTQYF
TGTGCCAGCAGTTACTTTCAGGGGACAGATACGCAGTATTTT
>large|.|TRBV28|TRBJ1-5
CASRTTEYSNQPQHF
TGTGCCAGCAGAACGACAGAGTATAGCAATCAGCCCCAGCATTTT
>.|TRBD1|TRBV5-6|TRBJ1-1
CASSRDRDAGTEAFF
TGTGCCAGCAGCAGGGACAGGGATGCGGGCACTGAAGCTTTCTTT
>.|.|TRBV7-9|TRBJ2-7
CASSPGRDYEQYF
TGTGCCAGCAGCCCCGGACGGGATTACGAGCAGTACTTC
>.|.|TRBV7-8|TRBJ2-7
CASSLGRLSYEQYF
TGTGCCAGCAGCTTAGGGAGGCTATCCTACGAGCAGTACTTC
>.|TRBD1|TRBV5-1|TRBJ2-7
CASSLRQGVNEQYF
TGCGCCAGCAGCTTGCGACAGGGGGTCAACGAGCAGTACTTC
>.|.|TRBV7-6|TRBJ1-2
CASSDNSYGYTF
TGTGCCAGCAGCGATAACTCCTATGGCTACACCTTC
>.|TRBD2|TRBV5-6|TRBJ2-3
CASSPSGLAGGYTDTQYF
TGTGCCAGCAGCCCCTCTGGACTAGCGGGGGGGTACACAGATACGCAGTATTTT
>.|TRBD2|TRBV19|TRBJ2-1
CASSSLAGNEQFF
TGTGCCAGTAGTTCTCTAGCGGGAAACGAGCAGTTCTTC
>.|.|TRBV27|TRBJ2-7
CASSFGGTPYEQYF
TGTGCCAGCAGTTTTGGGGGGACCCCCTACGAGCAGTACTTC
>few|.|TRBV27|TRBJ1-1
CASSSEYPVNTEAFF
TGTGCCAGCTCCTCGGAGTACCCGGTGAACACTGAAGCTTTCTTT
>.|TRBD1|TRBV4-1|TRBJ2-7
CASSQARQGNYEQYF
TGCGCCAGCAGCCAAGCCCGACAGGGTAACTACGAGCAGTACTTC
>.|.|TRBV2|TRBJ2-1
CASNEGVANVNEQFF
TGTGCCAGTAACGAGGGGGTTGCAAATGTAAATGAGCAGTTCTTC
>.|TRBD1|TRBV7-6|TRBJ2-7
CASSVGDSSYEQYF
TGTGCCAGCAGCGTTGGGGACAGCTCCTACGAGCAGTACTTC
>.|.|TRBV4-1|TRBJ1-1
CASSQDLAGHTEAFF
TGCGCCAGCAGCCAAGATCTGGCAGGGCACACTGAAGCTTTCTTT
>.|.|TRBV7-8|TRBJ1-1
CASSPNRGNTEAFF
TGTGCCAGCAGTCCCAACCGGGGGAACACTGAAGCTTTCTTT
>.|.|TRBV19|TRBJ1-1
CASSIDILNTEAFF
TGTGCCAGTAGTATAGACATTTTGAACACTGAAGCTTTCTTT
>.|.|TRBV25-1|TRBJ1-1
CASSEVRGKGAFF
TGTGCCAGCAGTGAAGTAAGGGGTAAGGGCGCTTTCTTT
>.|.|TRBV30|TRBJ2-1
CAWSVGRGPYNEQFF
TGTGCCTGGAGTGTGGGCAGGGGACCCTACAATGAGCAGTTCTTC
>.|TRBD1|TRBV27|TRBJ1-5
CASSSDRGLDQPQHF
TGTGCCAGCAGTTCCGACAGGGGGCTCGATCAGCCCCAGCATTTT
>.|.|TRBV27|TRBJ2-6
CASSFLLSSGANVLTF
TGTGCCAGCAGTTTTCTTCTCAGCTCTGGGGCCAACGTCCTGACTTTC
>.|TRBD1|TRBV5-4|TRBJ1-2
CASSKGQGNGYTF
TGTGCCAGCAGCAAAGGACAGGGGAATGGCTACACCTTC
>.|TRBD2|TRBV7-8|TRBJ2-1
CASSLGLAGGLDEQFF
TGTGCCAGCAGCTTGGGACTAGCGGGGGGGCTCGATGAGCAGTTCTTC
>.|TRBD1|TRBV29-1|TRBJ2-7
CSVVWGQPSYEQYF
TGCAGCGTTGTGTGGGGACAGCCCTCCTACGAGCAGTACTTC
>.|TRBD1|TRBV5-6|TRBJ1-2
CASSSPGQSRYGYTF
TGTGCCAGCAGCTCCCCGGGACAGTCTCGCTATGGCTACACCTTC
>.|TRBD1|TRBV27|TRBJ1-2
CASSFIRTGRGNYGYTF
TGTGCCAGCAGTTTCATCCGGACAGGCCGGGGTAACTATGGCTACACCTTC
>.|TRBD1|TRBV18|TRBJ1-1
CASSPNRGTEAFF
TGTGCCAGCTCACCAAACAGGGGAACTGAAGCTTTCTTT
>.|.|TRBV9|TRBJ1-1
CASSGTVMNTEAFF
TGTGCCAGCAGCGGCACGGTTATGAACACTGAAGCTTTCTTT
>.|.|TRBV7-9|TRBJ1-3
CASSPTGSGNTIYF
TGTGCCAGCAGCCCAACCGGCTCTGGAAACACCATATATTTT
>once|.|TRBV7-2|TRBJ2-7
CASSYLDFPLYEQYF
TGTGCCAGCAGCTATTTAGACTTCCCCCTCTACGAGCAGTACTTC
>.|TRBD1|TRBV5-6|TRBJ2-7
CASSPGTGTYEQYF
TGTGCCAGCAGCCCAGGGACAGGCACCTACGAGCAGTACTTC
>.|.|TRBV7-2|TRBJ1-4
CASSSTPGATNEKLFF
TGTGCCAGCAGCTCAACCCCAGGGGCAACTAATGAAAAACTGTTTTTT
>.|.|TRBV19|TRBJ2-1
CASSLTSLNEQFF
TGTGCCAGTAGTCTGACTAGTCTCAATGAGCAGTTCTTC
>.|TRBD1|TRBV19|TRBJ1-5
CASSPRGPEPQHF
TGTGCCAGTAGTCCCAGGGGGCCGGAGCCCCAGCATTTT
>.|TRBD2|TRBV18|TRBJ2-5
CASSPRGGGYQETQYF
TGTGCCAGCTCACCCCGCGGCGGGGGATACCAAGAGACCCAGTACTTC
>once|TRBD2|TRBV7-8|TRBJ2-3
CASSLDPLAGAPTDTQYF
TGTGCCAGCAGCTTAGACCCCCTAGCGGGGGCTCCCACAGATACGCAGTATTTT
>.|TRBD2|TRBV7-2|TRBJ2-3
CASSPLAISSTDTQYF
TGTGCCAGCAGCCCACTAGCGATTTCTAGCACAGATACGCAGTATTTT
>.|TRBD1|TRBV9|TRBJ2-7
CASSPQGQRTYEQYF
TGTGCCAGCAGCCCTCAGGGACAGAGGACCTACGAGCAGTACTTC
>.|.|TRBV5-1|TRBJ2-1
CASSLGPSARRTYNEQFF
TGCGCCAGCAGCTTGGGGCCTAGCGCAAGGAGAACCTACAATGAGCAGTTCTTC
>medium-sized|TRBD1|TRBV5-1|TRBJ2-1
CATRTGNEQFF
TGCGCCACTAGGACAGGCAATGAGCAGTTCTTC
>.|TRBD1|TRBV7-9|TRBJ1-2
CASSLAGGQGNGYTF
TGTGCCAGCAGCTTAGCGGGGGGACAGGGCAATGGCTACACCTTC
>few|TRBD2|TRBV5-5|TRBJ2-5
CASSSRGGTHTDQETQYF
TGTGCCAGCAGCTCGCGGGGGGGGACTCACACTGATCAAGAGACCCAGTACTTC
>.|TRBD2|TRBV5-8|TRBJ2-1
CASSTGTTYNEQFF
TGTGCCAGCAGCACCGGGACTACGTACAATGAGCAGTTCTTC
>.|.|TRBV4-2|TRBJ1-1
CASSQDSTSMNTEAFF
TGTGCCAGCAGCCAGGACAGTACCTCCATGAACACTGAAGCTTTCTTT
>.|TRBD1|TRBV5-1|TRBJ1-4
CASRFDRGMGEKLFF
TGCGCCAGCAGGTTCGACAGGGGCATGGGTGAAAAACTGTTTTTT
>few|.|TRBV4-1|TRBJ2-5
CASSQMVAETQYF
TGCGCCAGCAGCCAAATGGTCGCGGAGACCCAGTACTTC
>.|TRBD2|TRBV5-6|TRBJ2-1
CASSVSGAYNEQFF
TGTGCCAGCAGCGTTAGCGGGGCCTACAATGAGCAGTTCTTC
>.|.|TRBV5-7|TRBJ1-2
CASSWGGPGGYTF
TGTGCCAGCAGCTGGGGGGGGCCGGGGGGCTACACCTTC
>medium-sized|.|TRBV27|TRBJ2-7
CASSLWQGDEQYF
TGTGCCAGCAGTTTATGGCAGGGCGACGAGCAGTACTTC
>few|TRBD1|TRBV27|TRBJ1-5
CASSSGTGRSQPQHF
TGTGCCAGCAGTTCCGGGACAGGTCGTAGTCAGCCCCAGCATTTT
>.|.|TRBV9|TRBJ2-1
CASSVDDGSSYNEQFF
TGTGCCAGCAGCGTAGACGACGGGAGCTCCTACAATGAGCAGTTCTTC
>few|.|TRBV21-1|TRBJ2-2
CASSKRQGQGTGDRELFF
TGTGCCAGCAGCAAAAGGCAAGGCCAGGGCACAGGAGATCGGGAGCTGTTTTTT